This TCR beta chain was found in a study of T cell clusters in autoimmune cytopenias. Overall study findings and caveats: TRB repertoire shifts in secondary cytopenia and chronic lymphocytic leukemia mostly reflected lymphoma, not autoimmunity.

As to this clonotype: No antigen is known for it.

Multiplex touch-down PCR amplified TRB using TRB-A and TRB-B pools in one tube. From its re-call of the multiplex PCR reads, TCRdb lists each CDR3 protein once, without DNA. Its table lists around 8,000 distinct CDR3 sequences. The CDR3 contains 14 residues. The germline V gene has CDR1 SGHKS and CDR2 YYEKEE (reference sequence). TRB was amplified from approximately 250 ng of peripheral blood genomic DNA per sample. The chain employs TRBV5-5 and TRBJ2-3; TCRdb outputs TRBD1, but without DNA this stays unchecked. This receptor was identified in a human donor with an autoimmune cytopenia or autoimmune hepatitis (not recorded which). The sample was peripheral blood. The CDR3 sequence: CASSLGGVTDTQYF.